This T cell receptor (beta chain) originates from a study of identical twins. TCRdb reanalysed the 5' RACE reads using MiXCR and keeps one entry per CDR3 protein. The repertoire holds about 690,000 distinct CDR3 sequences, with roughly 6.2% as singletons. The V gene's germline CDR1 is SNHLY and CDR2 FYNNEI. The CDR3 totals 12 residues. V shed 6 bases and J shed 0 bases, with 5 bases lying between them. A word on this clonotype: The antigen is not known.

Whole-study findings and limits: Twins shared out-of-frame alpha sequences with excess low generation probability. For out-of-frame beta sequences, excess twin sharing was weaker. Conclusions relied on cross-sectional statistical analysis, not following the same donors.

Sequenced material: naive T cells sorted from blood. This receptor was obtained from a man younger than 35 in good health. V is TRBV2 and J is TRBJ1-1; D gene uncertain. The CDR3 coding sequence is TGTGCCAGCAGACCCGTGAACACTGAAGCTTTCTTT. It translates to CASRPVNTEAFF.